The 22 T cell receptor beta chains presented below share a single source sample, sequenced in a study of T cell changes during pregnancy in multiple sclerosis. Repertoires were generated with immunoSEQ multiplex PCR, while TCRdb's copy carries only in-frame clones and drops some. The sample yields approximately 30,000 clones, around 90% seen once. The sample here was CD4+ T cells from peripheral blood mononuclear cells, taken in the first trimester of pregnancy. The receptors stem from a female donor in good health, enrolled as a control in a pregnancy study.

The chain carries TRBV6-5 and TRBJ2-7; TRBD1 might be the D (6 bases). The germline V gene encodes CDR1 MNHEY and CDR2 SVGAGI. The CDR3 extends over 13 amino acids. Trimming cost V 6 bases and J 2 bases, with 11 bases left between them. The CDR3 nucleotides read TGTGCCAGCAGGATTAGGGGGACCTACGAGCAGTACTTC. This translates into CASRIRGTYEQYF.

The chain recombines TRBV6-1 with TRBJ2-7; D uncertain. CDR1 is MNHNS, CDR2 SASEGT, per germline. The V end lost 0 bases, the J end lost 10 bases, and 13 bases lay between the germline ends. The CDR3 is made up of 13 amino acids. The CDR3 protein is CASSEAERSEQYF. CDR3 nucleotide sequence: TGTGCCAGCAGTGAAGCGGAGAGGTCTGAACAGTACTTC.

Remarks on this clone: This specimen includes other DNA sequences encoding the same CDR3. The CDR3 reads CASSRDRGYEQYF. For the CDR3, the DNA is TGTGCCAGCTCCCGGGACAGGGGCTACGAGCAGTACTTC. The chain uses TRBV18 and TRBJ2-7; 10 positions match TRBD1. The J segment lost 3 bases and the V segment lost 6 bases, leaving 2 bases of the junction unmatched. The CDR3 consists of 13 residues. CDR1 is KGHSH and CDR2 is LQKENI in the germline V gene. Using reference TRBV18 and TRBJ2-7 for the parts outside the CDR3, the full variable domain is NAGVMQNPRHLVRRRGQEARLRCSPMKGHSHVYWYRQLPEEGLKFMVYLQKENIIDESGMPKERFSAEFPKEGPSILRIQQVVRGDSAAYFCASSRDRGYEQYFGPGTRLTVT.

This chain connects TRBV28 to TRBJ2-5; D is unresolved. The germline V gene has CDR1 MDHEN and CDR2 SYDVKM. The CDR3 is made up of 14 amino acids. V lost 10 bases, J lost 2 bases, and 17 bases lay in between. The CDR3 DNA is TGTGCCACCACAGTTGATGCAGTTCAAGAGACCCAGTACTTC. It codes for CATTVDAVQETQYF.

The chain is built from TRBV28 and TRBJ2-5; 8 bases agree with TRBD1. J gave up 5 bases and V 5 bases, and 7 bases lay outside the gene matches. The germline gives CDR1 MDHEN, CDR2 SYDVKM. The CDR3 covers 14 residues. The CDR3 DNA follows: TGTGCCAGCAGTCACAGGGGGTCATGGGAGACCCAGTACTTC. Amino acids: CASSHRGSWETQYF.

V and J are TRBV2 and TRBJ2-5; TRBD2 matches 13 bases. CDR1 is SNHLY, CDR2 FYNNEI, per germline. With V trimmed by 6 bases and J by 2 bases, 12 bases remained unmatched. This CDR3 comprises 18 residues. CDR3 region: CASRPFGLAGDGQETQYF. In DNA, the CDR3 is TGTGCCAGCAGACCATTCGGACTAGCGGGAGATGGGCAAGAGACCCAGTACTTC.

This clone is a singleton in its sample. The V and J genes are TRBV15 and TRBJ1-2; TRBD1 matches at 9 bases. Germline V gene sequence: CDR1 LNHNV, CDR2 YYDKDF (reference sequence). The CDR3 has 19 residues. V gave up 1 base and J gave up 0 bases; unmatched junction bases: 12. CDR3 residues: CATSRVFFHRGLANYGYTF. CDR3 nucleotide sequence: TGTGCCACCAGCAGAGTGTTTTTCCACAGGGGGCTTGCTAACTATGGCTACACCTTC.

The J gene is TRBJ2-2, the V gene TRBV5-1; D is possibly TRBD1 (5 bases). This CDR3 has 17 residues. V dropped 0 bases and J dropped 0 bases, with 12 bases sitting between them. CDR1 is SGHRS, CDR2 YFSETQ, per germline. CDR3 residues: CASSLAEQGPNTGELFF. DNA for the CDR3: TGCGCCAGCAGCTTGGCGGAGCAGGGTCCGAACACCGGGGAGCTGTTTTTT.

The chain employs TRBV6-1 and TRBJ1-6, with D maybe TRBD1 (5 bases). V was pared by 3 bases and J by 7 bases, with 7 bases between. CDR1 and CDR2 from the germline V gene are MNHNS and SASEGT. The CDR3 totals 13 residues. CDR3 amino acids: CASSDGGNSPLHF. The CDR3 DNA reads TGTGCCAGCAGTGACGGGGGAAATTCACCCCTCCACTTT.

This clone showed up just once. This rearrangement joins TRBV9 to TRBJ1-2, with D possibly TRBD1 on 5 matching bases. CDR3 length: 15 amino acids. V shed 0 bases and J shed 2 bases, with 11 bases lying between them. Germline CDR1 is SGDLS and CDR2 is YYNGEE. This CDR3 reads CASSVVDNLNYGYTF. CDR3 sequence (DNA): TGTGCCAGCAGCGTAGTGGACAATTTAAACTATGGCTACACCTTC.

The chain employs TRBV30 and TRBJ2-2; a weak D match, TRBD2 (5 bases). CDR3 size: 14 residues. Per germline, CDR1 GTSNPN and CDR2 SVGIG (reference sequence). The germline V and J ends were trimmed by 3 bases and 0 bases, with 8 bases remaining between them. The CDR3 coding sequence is TGTGCCTGGAGGAGGGCTTCGAACACCGGGGAGCTGTTTTTT. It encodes CAWRRASNTGELFF.

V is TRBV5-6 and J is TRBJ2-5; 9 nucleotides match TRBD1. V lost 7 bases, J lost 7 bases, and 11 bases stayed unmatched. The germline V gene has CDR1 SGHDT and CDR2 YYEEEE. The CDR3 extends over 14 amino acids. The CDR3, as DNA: TGTGCCAGCCAGACGCGACAGGGGGTCGGGACCCAGTACTTC. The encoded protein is CASQTRQGVGTQYF.

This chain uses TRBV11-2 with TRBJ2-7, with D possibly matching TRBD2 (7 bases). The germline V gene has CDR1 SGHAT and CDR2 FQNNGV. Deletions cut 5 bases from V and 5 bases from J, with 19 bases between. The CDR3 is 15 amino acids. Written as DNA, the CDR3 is TGTGCCAGCAGCCTAGTTTGGGGGGGGCAGGACGAGCAGTACTTC. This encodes CASSLVWGGQDEQYF.

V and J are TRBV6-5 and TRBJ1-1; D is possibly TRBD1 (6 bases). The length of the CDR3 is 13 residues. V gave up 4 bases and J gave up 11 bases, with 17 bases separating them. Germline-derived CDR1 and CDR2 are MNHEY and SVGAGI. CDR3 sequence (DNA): TGTGCCAGCAGTTCCGGGACACCTCCCCAGGCTTTCTTT. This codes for CASSSGTPPQAFF.

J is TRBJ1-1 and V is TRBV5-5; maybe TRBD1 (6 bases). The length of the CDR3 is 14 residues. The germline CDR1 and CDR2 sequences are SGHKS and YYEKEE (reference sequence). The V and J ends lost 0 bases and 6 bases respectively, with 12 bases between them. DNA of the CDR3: TGTGCCAGCAGCTTGGCTGCAGGGGTCGCTGAAGCTTTCTTT. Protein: CASSLAAGVAEAFF.

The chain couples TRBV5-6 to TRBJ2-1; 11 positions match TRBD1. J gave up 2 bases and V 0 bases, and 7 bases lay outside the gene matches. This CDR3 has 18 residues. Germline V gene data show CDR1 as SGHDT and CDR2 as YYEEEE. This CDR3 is CASSLDSWTGGTYNEQFF. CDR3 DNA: TGTGCCAGCAGCTTGGATTCATGGACAGGGGGCACCTACAATGAGCAGTTCTTC.

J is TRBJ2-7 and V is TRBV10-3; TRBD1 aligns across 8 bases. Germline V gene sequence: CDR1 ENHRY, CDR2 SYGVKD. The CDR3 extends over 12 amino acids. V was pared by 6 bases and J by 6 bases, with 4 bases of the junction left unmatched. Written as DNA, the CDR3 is TGTGCCATCAGGGGGGGACAGGCCGAGCAGTACTTC. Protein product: CAIRGGQAEQYF.

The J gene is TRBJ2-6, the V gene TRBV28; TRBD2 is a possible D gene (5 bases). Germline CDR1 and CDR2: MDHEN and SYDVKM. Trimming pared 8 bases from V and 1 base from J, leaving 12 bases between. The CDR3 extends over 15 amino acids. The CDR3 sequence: CASSAALSGANVLTF. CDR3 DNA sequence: TGTGCCAGCTCAGCGGCCCTTTCTGGGGCCAACGTCCTGACTTTC.

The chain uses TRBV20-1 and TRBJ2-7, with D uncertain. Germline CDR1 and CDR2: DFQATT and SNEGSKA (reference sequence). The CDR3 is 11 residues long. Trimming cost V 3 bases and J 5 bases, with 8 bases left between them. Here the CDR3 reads CSASPLHEQYF. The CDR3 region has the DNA TGCAGTGCTAGCCCGCTACACGAGCAGTACTTC.

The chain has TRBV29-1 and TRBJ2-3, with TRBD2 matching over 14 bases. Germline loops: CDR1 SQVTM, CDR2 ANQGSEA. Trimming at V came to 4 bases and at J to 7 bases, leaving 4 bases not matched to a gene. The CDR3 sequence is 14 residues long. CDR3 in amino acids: CSVGTSGGTYTQYF. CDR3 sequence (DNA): TGCAGCGTTGGGACTAGCGGGGGGACCTATACGCAGTATTTT.

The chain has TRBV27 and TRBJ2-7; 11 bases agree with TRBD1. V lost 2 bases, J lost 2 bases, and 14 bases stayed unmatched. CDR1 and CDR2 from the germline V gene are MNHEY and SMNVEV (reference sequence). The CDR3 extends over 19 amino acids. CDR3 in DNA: TGTGCCAGCAGTTTAAGGACAGGGGGCTTAAGGAGAACCCCCTACGAGCAGTACTTC. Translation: CASSLRTGGLRRTPYEQYF.

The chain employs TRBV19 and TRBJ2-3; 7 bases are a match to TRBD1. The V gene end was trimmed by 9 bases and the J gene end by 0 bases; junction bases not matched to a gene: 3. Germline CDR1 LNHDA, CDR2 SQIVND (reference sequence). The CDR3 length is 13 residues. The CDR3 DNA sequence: TGTGCCAGAAGGGACAGTAGCACAGATACGCAGTATTTT. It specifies CARRDSSTDTQYF. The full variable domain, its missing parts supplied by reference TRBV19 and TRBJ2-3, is DGGITQSPKYLFRKEGQNVTLSCEQNLNHDAMYWYRQDPGQGLRLIYYSQIVNDFQKGDIAEGYSVSREKKESFPLTVTSAQKNPTAFYLCARRDSSTDTQYFGPGTRLTVL.